This TCR beta chain was captured in a study of tissue T cells after allogeneic stem cell transplantation. The CDR3 spans 14 residues. V lost 1 base and J lost 4, with 10 bases in between. Per the germline V gene, CDR1 is LGHDT and CDR2 is YNNKEL (reference sequence). Study results and limitations: Few T cell clones were shared across patients, but motif clusters showed tissue-specific shared signatures. The patient cohort was small and clinically heterogeneous, with limited sampling depth. Within patients, tissue anatomy strongly shaped TCR repertoire composition. Blood and spleen captured only part of the tissue TCR repertoire.

Sequencing was performed with immunoSEQ multiplex PCR; in TCRdb, only in-frame clones are kept and a portion is missing. Among around 25,000 clones listed, about 90% were seen once. This clone was seen once. Its antigen is not known. This TCR was recovered from a male donor aged 60 or over who later had graft-versus-host disease after an allogeneic stem cell transplant. This sample comprised blood, obtained before transplantation. The rearrangement links TRBV3-1 (or the pseudogene TRBV3-2) to TRBJ1-1, with D hard to call. In DNA form, the CDR3 reads TGTGCCAGCAGCCAAGTTCTGGGTAGCACTGAAGCTTTCTTT. It translates to CASSQVLGSTEAFF.